The present T cell receptor (beta chain) was sequenced within a study of blood T cell repertoires in COVID-19. The wider study: From T cells, B-cell-depleted T cells, or PBMCs came the material, which was cDNA or gDNA.

Data came from immunoSEQ multiplex PCR; TCRdb stores just in-frame clones and leaves some out. The table has a few hundred thousand clones, 70% to 90% seen once; the top ten hold 3%. The CDR3 is 16 residues long. The trim removed 0 bases at V and 1 base at J, leaving 3 bases unmatched. Germline values: CDR1 SGDLS, CDR2 YYNGEE. The J gene is TRBJ2-1, the V gene TRBV9; 8 nucleotides agree with TRBD2. The material sequenced was peripheral blood. The sequence was obtained from a man in his 60s with acute or convalescent COVID-19. DNA for the CDR3: TGTGCCAGCAGCGTAGAGCAGCGGGGGTCCTACAATGAGCAGTTCTTC. Its translation is CASSVEQRGSYNEQFF.